A single sample gave rise to the 21 T cell receptor beta chains below, sequenced in a study of T cell responses to AZD1222 COVID-19 vaccine. Sequencing was performed with immunoSEQ multiplex PCR; in TCRdb, only in-frame clones are kept and a portion is missing. The sample holds more than 150,000 clones, 90% seen once. The material was peripheral blood, obtained on day 0 of AZD1222 vaccination. The receptors here all came from an adult in good health.

This chain joins TRBV2 and TRBJ1-5; no definite D call. V was cut by 6 bases and J by 1 base, with 7 bases left in between. Germline assignment: CDR1 SNHLY and CDR2 FYNNEI. The CDR3 is 13 residues long. The CDR3 loop is CASRHRSNQPQHF. The CDR3 bases are TGTGCCAGCAGACACAGAAGCAATCAGCCCCAGCATTTT.

This clone was recorded only once. The chain joins TRBV5-1 to TRBJ2-3; D could derive from TRBD1 or TRBD2 (6 bases each). Germline assignment: CDR1 SGHRS and CDR2 YFSETQ. Trimming shortened V by 4 bases and J by 0 bases, and 12 bases separated the two germline ends. The CDR3 extends over 15 amino acids. This chain's CDR3 is CASSPEGVSTDTQYF. The CDR3, as DNA: TGCGCCAGCAGCCCGGAGGGGGTTAGCACAGATACGCAGTATTTT.

The chain combines TRBV10-1 with TRBJ2-3; 9 bases map to TRBD2. Germline V lookup: CDR1 WNHNN, CDR2 SYGVQD (reference sequence). V was pared by 6 bases and J by 1 base, with 8 bases of the junction left unmatched. The CDR3 contains 16 residues. CDR3 sequence: CASSFGRGGGTDTQYF. The CDR3 DNA sequence: TGCGCCAGCAGCTTCGGGCGGGGGGGAGGCACAGATACGCAGTATTTT.

This chain connects TRBV28 to TRBJ1-2; unclear D gene. Trimming took off 5 bases at V and 2 bases at J, with 9 bases between the two ends. CDR1 MDHEN and CDR2 SYDVKM come from the germline V gene. This CDR3 spans 13 amino acids. The chain's CDR3 is CASSKTPNYGYTF. The CDR3, as DNA: TGTGCCAGCAGTAAGACACCAAACTATGGCTACACCTTC.

This clone showed up just once. The V call is TRBV4-3, the J call TRBJ2-1, with D hard to call. The ends were cut back, 1 base at V and 0 bases at J, with 10 bases in the middle. Germline V gene lookup returns CDR1 LGHNA and CDR2 YSLEER. The CDR3 loop spans 16 amino acids. CDR3 loop: CASSQAPRSSYNEQFF. Written as DNA, the CDR3 is TGCGCCAGCAGCCAAGCGCCAAGAAGCTCCTACAATGAGCAGTTCTTC.

This rearrangement joins TRBV6-2 or TRBV6-3 to TRBJ2-7, with 7 bases fitting TRBD2. The junction had 7 bases not matched to a gene; V was cut back by 0 bases and J by 2 bases. The length of the CDR3 is 16 residues. The germline V gene encodes CDR1 MNHEY and CDR2 SVGEGT. CDR3 DNA: TGTGCCAGCAGTTACTCGAGGGCTAGCGGAGCCTACGAGCAGTACTTC. It codes for CASSYSRASGAYEQYF.

CDR3 sequence (DNA): TGTGCCAGCAGTTTCCGTAACCTAGGACTAGTCGGAAATGAGCAGTTCTTC. It specifies CASSFRNLGLVGNEQFF. This chain links TRBV27 with TRBJ2-1; 7 bases match TRBD2. This CDR3 comprises 17 residues. Trimming at V came to 3 bases and at J to 7 bases, leaving 15 bases not matched to a gene. Germline assignment: CDR1 MNHEY and CDR2 SMNVEV (reference sequence).

As DNA, the CDR3 is TGTGCCAGTAGTATACAACAGGGTGCCTACGAGCAGTACTTC. Translating it yields CASSIQQGAYEQYF. The rearrangement uses TRBV19 and TRBJ2-7; TRBD1 might be the D (6 bases). Trimming removed 2 bases from V and 2 bases from J, with 10 bases in between. The germline CDR1 and CDR2 sequences are LNHDA and SQIVND (reference sequence). The CDR3 runs 14 residues.

The CDR3 sequence is CASTSNYLGDQPQHF. DNA for the CDR3: TGTGCCAGTACCTCCAATTATTTGGGAGATCAGCCCCAGCATTTT. This chain joins TRBV19 and TRBJ1-5; D ambiguous. Trimming left V 7 bases short and J 5 bases short, with 18 bases between. The CDR3 sequence is 15 residues long. Per germline, CDR1 LNHDA and CDR2 SQIVND (reference sequence). The full variable domain, completed using reference TRBV19 and TRBJ1-5, is DGGITQSPKYLFRKEGQNVTLSCEQNLNHDAMYWYRQDPGQGLRLIYYSQIVNDFQKGDIAEGYSVSREKKESFPLTVTSAQKNPTAFYLCASTSNYLGDQPQHFGDGTRLSIL.

The chain couples TRBV6-5 to TRBJ1-4, with D uncertain. This CDR3 is 12 amino acids long. Germline V CDR1 and CDR2: MNHEY, SVGAGI. V gave up 0 bases and J gave up 11 bases, with 7 bases separating them. CDR3 in amino acids: CASSYSGRKLFF. The DNA for the CDR3 is TGTGCCAGCAGTTACTCAGGGAGGAAACTGTTTTTT.

The chain links TRBV6-5 to TRBJ1-4, with D maybe TRBD1 (6 bases). The CDR3 consists of 14 residues. CDR1 and CDR2 (germline): MNHEY, SVGAGI. Trimming left V 7 bases short and J 8 bases short, with 17 bases between. CDR3 loop: CASTPGGQIEKLFF. CDR3 DNA sequence: TGTGCCAGCACTCCCGGGGGGCAAATAGAAAAACTGTTTTTT.

The V call is TRBV28, the J call TRBJ1-5; TRBD1 matches 7 bases. V was pared by 6 bases and J by 5 bases, with 1 base of the junction left unmatched. Germline CDR1 reads MDHEN; CDR2 reads SYDVKM. This CDR3 has 12 amino acids. The DNA of the CDR3 is TGTGCCAGCAGGGGGACAGATCAGCCCCAGCATTTT. Its protein is CASRGTDQPQHF.

The chain has TRBV5-1 and TRBJ2-7; 8 bases are shared with TRBD2. The V gene's germline CDR1 is SGHRS and CDR2 YFSETQ. The CDR3 extends over 15 amino acids. V gave up 5 bases and J gave up 1 base; unmatched junction bases: 8. In nucleotides, the CDR3 is TGCGCCAGCAGGTCCGTTAGCGGGGAATCCTACGAGCAGTACTTC. This translates into CASRSVSGESYEQYF.

The V gene is TRBV7-2, the J gene TRBJ2-7, with 11 positions matching TRBD2. Germline V gene data show CDR1 as SGHTA and CDR2 as FQGNSA. Trimming at V came to 8 bases and at J to 2 bases, leaving 5 bases not matched to a gene. The CDR3 sequence is 14 residues long. CDR3 loop: CASAPLAGAYEQYF. The CDR3 DNA sequence: TGTGCCAGCGCGCCACTAGCGGGGGCCTACGAGCAGTACTTC.

The rearrangement joins TRBV6-2 or TRBV6-3 to TRBJ1-1; perhaps TRBD1 as D (6 bases). The V gene's germline CDR1 is MNHEY and CDR2 SVGEGT. There are 13 residues in the CDR3. Trimming removed 6 bases at V and 1 base at J, with 9 bases between. CDR3 amino acids: CASSAQGNTEAFF. CDR3 sequence (DNA): TGTGCCAGCAGCGCACAGGGGAACACTGAAGCTTTCTTT.

The rearrangement joins TRBV28 to TRBJ1-2, with D possibly being TRBD1 (5 bases). Trimming pared 3 bases from V and 2 bases from J, leaving 10 bases between. The CDR3 covers 14 residues. CDR1 and CDR2 from the germline V gene are MDHEN and SYDVKM. The DNA of the CDR3 is TGTGCCAGCAGTTTTGGGGGACCCAACTATGGCTACACCTTC. This sequence encodes CASSFGGPNYGYTF.

The rearrangement uses TRBV3-1 (or the pseudogene TRBV3-2) and TRBJ1-6, with TRBD1 matching over 7 bases. With 4 bases clipped from V and 10 bases from J, the junction kept 10 bases outside the gene matches. CDR3 length: 15 residues. CDR1 LGHDT and CDR2 YNNKEL come from the germline V gene (reference sequence). The CDR3 sequence is CASSPPGTERSPLHF. As DNA, the CDR3 is TGTGCCAGCAGCCCGCCAGGGACAGAGAGATCACCCCTCCACTTT.

V usage is TRBV23-1 and J usage is TRBJ1-5, with D unclear. TRBV23-1 is placed among ORFs of uncertain function. With 7 bases removed from V and 5 bases from J, the gap between germline ends came to 21 bases. This CDR3 has 16 amino acids. CDR3: CASTALHLRRDQPQHF. As DNA, the CDR3 is TGCGCCAGCACCGCCCTCCACCTAAGGAGGGATCAGCCCCAGCATTTT.

The chain joins TRBV9 to TRBJ2-3, with TRBD2 matching 7 bases. V was pared by 1 base and J by 0 bases, with 5 bases of the junction left unmatched. This CDR3 region has 16 residues. Germline V gene data show CDR1 as SGDLS and CDR2 as YYNGEE. This chain's CDR3 is CASSVNWRGSTDTQYF. The CDR3 DNA reads as TGTGCCAGCAGCGTAAACTGGCGGGGGAGCACAGATACGCAGTATTTT.

The chain joins TRBV19 to TRBJ2-2; 9 bases match TRBD1. J lost 0 bases, V lost 6 bases, and 8 bases had no gene match. The germline V gene encodes CDR1 LNHDA and CDR2 SQIVND (reference sequence). This CDR3 spans 17 amino acids. The CDR3 DNA sequence: TGTGCCAGTAGCCTCCCCGGGACAGGGCCGAACACCGGGGAGCTGTTTTTT. It translates to CASSLPGTGPNTGELFF.

The chain couples TRBV15 to TRBJ2-1; D gene ambiguous. Trimming took 0 bases from V and 8 from J, leaving 11 bases between them. CDR1 LNHNV and CDR2 YYDKDF come from the germline V gene (reference sequence). This CDR3 is 14 amino acids long. The CDR3 here is CATSRDPSWHEQFF. CDR3 DNA: TGTGCCACCAGCAGAGACCCTAGTTGGCATGAGCAGTTCTTC.